Below are 13 T cell receptor beta chains sequenced from a single sample in a study of OX40 agonist ivuxolimab in advanced cancers. This table comes from immunoSEQ multiplex PCR, and its TCRdb copy is limited to in-frame clones, with some not included. This table holds some 64,000 clones, 90% to 95% found once. The specimen comprised CD4+ or CD8+ T cells sorted from blood, sampled in a trial of the OX40 agonist ivuxolimab. Source of these receptors: an adult with an advanced solid tumor such as melanoma, head and neck, liver or kidney cancer.

The chain carries TRBV9 and TRBJ1-1, with D unclear. Germline-derived CDR1 and CDR2 are SGDLS and YYNGEE. Trimming pared 0 bases from V and 0 bases from J, leaving 15 bases between. This CDR3 spans 17 amino acids. The CDR3 bases are TGTGCCAGCAGCGTAGCTCCAAGGACGGCAATGAACACTGAAGCTTTCTTT. Translating gives CASSVAPRTAMNTEAFF.

V usage is TRBV2 and J usage is TRBJ2-2, with 11 bases aligning to TRBD2. CDR3 length equals 15 residues. V trimming: 6 bases; J trimming: 7 bases; junction bases outside the gene matches: 7. The germline V gene encodes CDR1 SNHLY and CDR2 FYNNEI. The chain's CDR3 is CASRLAGERDGELFF. The CDR3 DNA sequence: TGTGCCAGCAGACTAGCGGGGGAGAGGGACGGGGAGCTGTTTTTT. Complete variable domain (other parts from reference TRBV2 and TRBJ2-2): EPEVTQTPSHQVTQMGQEVILRCVPISNHLYFYWYRQILGQKVEFLVSFYNNEISEKSEIFDDQFSVERPDGSNFTLKIRSTKLEDSAMYFCASRLAGERDGELFFGEGSRLTVL.

CDR3 nucleotide sequence: TGTGCCAGCAGCTTAGGGACAGGGAATCTATACGAGCAGTACTTC. Translating it yields CASSLGTGNLYEQYF. The chain is built from TRBV7-7 and TRBJ2-7, with TRBD1 identical over 8 bases. Germline CDR1 reads SSHAT; CDR2 reads FNYEAQ (reference sequence). Trimming took 1 base from V and 4 from J; bases not matched to a gene: 6. This CDR3 has 15 amino acids. Supplemented by reference TRBV7-7 and TRBJ2-7, the full variable domain reads GAGVSQSPRYKVTKRGQDVTLRCDPISSHATLYWYQQALGQGPEFLTYFNYEAQPDKSGLPSDRFSAERPEGSISTLTIQRTEQRDSAMYRCASSLGTGNLYEQYFGPGTRLTVT.

Here the CDR3 reads CASARMTATNEKLFF. CDR3 in DNA: TGTGCCAGCGCGAGGATGACAGCAACTAATGAAAAACTGTTTTTT. The chain carries TRBV2 and TRBJ1-4; D perhaps matches TRBD1 (5 bases). The CDR3 consists of 15 residues. Looked up from germline, CDR1 is SNHLY and CDR2 is FYNNEI. Deletions cut 8 bases from V and 0 bases from J, with 13 bases between.

This rearrangement joins TRBV9 to TRBJ1-2; D possibly corresponds to TRBD1 (6 bases). The germline V and J ends were trimmed by 4 bases and 2 bases, with 9 bases remaining between them. This CDR3 is 13 amino acids long. Germline loops: CDR1 SGDLS, CDR2 YYNGEE. The CDR3 DNA follows: TGTGCCAGCAGCCCAAGGGGGAACTATGGCTACACCTTC. Translation: CASSPRGNYGYTF.

The chain uses TRBV6-5 and TRBJ1-5; D gene uncertain. V dropped 5 bases and J dropped 2 bases, with 10 bases sitting between them. This CDR3 spans 14 amino acids. Germline loops: CDR1 MNHEY, CDR2 SVGAGI. The CDR3 coding sequence is TGTGCCAGCAGTGATACCCGGGGCAATCAGCCCCAGCATTTT. The encoded protein is CASSDTRGNQPQHF.

The chain combines TRBV7-9 with TRBJ2-5; TRBD1 agrees at 12 bases. Looked up from germline, CDR1 is SEHNR and CDR2 is FQNEAQ (reference sequence). V lost 5 bases and J lost 4; bases outside the gene matches: 5. The CDR3 loop spans 15 amino acids. This chain's CDR3 is CASSPGQGAGETQYF. DNA for the CDR3: TGTGCCAGCAGCCCGGGACAGGGGGCTGGAGAGACCCAGTACTTC.

The chain combines TRBV6-1 with TRBJ2-2; D not resolved. Trimming took 8 bases from V and 5 from J, leaving 9 bases between them. The CDR3 length is 12 residues. Looked up from germline, CDR1 is MNHNS and CDR2 is SASEGT. The CDR3 sequence: CASLWGTGELFF. The CDR3 DNA reads TGTGCCAGCTTGTGGGGAACCGGGGAGCTGTTTTTT.

The chain couples TRBV2 to TRBJ2-1, with D perhaps TRBD1 (6 bases). Trimming took 6 bases from V and 0 from J, leaving 12 bases between them. Germline CDR1 reads SNHLY; CDR2 reads FYNNEI. The CDR3 is 15 residues long. CDR3 in DNA: TGTGCCAGCAGCTCGGACAGAAGCTCCTACAATGAGCAGTTCTTC. As protein: CASSSDRSSYNEQFF.

V and J are TRBV6-5 and TRBJ2-7; D uncertain. This CDR3 has 13 amino acids. V was trimmed by 2 bases and J by 0 bases, leaving 5 bases between them. Germline V gene sequence: CDR1 MNHEY, CDR2 SVGAGI. CDR3 amino acids: CASSYGPSYEQYF. Here the CDR3 DNA reads TGTGCCAGCAGTTACGGGCCCTCCTACGAGCAGTACTTC.

This clone occurred once. This chain joins TRBV7-2 and TRBJ1-3; D remains ambiguous. The germline V and J ends were trimmed by 2 bases and 1 base, with 18 bases remaining between them. CDR1 SGHTA and CDR2 FQGNSA come from the germline V gene. The CDR3 sequence is 18 residues long. As DNA, the CDR3 is TGTGCCAGCAGCTTATCCTCCCTCGGGCTTCAGTCTGGAAACACCATATATTTT. Amino acids: CASSLSSLGLQSGNTIYF.

This clone has only a few counts. The V gene is TRBV6-1, the J gene TRBJ2-3, with TRBD2 matching over 10 bases. The V and J ends lost 1 base and 4 bases, in that order; junction bases with no gene match: 5. This CDR3 is built from 16 residues. Germline CDR1 is MNHNS and CDR2 is SASEGT. CDR3 loop: CASSEGSGGGADTQYF. The CDR3 nucleotides are TGTGCCAGCAGTGAAGGAAGCGGGGGGGGAGCAGATACGCAGTATTTT.

The chain recombines TRBV6-1 with TRBJ2-7; tentative D call: TRBD2 (5 bases). The germline V gene has CDR1 MNHNS and CDR2 SASEGT. This CDR3 is built from 13 residues. Trimming took 7 bases from V and 3 from J, leaving 13 bases between them. The CDR3 sequence is CASNPPGSYEQYF. Written as DNA, the CDR3 is TGTGCCAGCAACCCCCCGGGGAGCTACGAGCAGTACTTC.